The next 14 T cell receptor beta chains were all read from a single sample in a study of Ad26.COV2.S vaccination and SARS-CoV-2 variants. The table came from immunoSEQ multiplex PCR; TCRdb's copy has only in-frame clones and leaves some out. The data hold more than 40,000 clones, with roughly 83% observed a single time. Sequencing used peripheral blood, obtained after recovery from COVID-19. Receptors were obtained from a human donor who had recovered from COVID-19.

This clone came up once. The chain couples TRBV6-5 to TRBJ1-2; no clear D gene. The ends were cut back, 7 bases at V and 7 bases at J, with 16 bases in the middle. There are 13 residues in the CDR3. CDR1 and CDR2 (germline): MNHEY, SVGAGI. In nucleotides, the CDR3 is TGTGCCAGCAAAAACACGGGCCGGGGTGGCTACACCTTC. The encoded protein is CASKNTGRGGYTF.

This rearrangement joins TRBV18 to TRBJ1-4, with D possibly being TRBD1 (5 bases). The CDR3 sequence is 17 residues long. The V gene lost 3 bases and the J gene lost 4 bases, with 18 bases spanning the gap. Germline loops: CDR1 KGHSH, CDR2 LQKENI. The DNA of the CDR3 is TGTGCCAGCTCACCCAACGCTCCGGGGACGGGTAATGAAAAACTGTTTTTT. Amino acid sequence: CASSPNAPGTGNEKLFF.

The CDR3 protein is CASSLGQVDYGYTF. Written as DNA, the CDR3 is TGCGCCAGCAGCTTGGGGCAGGTTGACTATGGCTACACCTTC. V gene TRBV5-1 combines with J gene TRBJ1-2; D not certain. The V and J ends lost 0 bases and 3 bases respectively, with 9 bases between them. Germline V gene sequence: CDR1 SGHRS, CDR2 YFSETQ. This CDR3 contains 14 residues.

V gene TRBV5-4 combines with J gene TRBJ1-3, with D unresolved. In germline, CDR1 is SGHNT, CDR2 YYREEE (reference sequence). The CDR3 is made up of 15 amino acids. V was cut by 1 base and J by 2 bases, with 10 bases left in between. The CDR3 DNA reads TGTGCCAGCAGCTTGCCAAGGGAAGCTGGAAACACCATATATTTT. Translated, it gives CASSLPREAGNTIYF.

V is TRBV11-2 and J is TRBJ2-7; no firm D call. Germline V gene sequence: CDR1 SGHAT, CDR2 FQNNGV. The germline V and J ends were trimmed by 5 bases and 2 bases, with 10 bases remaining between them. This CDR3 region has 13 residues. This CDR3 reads CASSPRRTYEQYV. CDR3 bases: TGTGCCAGCAGCCCCCGAAGGACCTACGAGCAGTACGTC.

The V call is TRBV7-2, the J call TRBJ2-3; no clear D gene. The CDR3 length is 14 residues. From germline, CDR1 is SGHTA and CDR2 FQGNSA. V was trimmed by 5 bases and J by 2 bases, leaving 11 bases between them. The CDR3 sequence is CASSLRRYTDTQYF. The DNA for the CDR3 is TGTGCCAGCAGCCTCCGTCGCTACACAGATACGCAGTATTTT.

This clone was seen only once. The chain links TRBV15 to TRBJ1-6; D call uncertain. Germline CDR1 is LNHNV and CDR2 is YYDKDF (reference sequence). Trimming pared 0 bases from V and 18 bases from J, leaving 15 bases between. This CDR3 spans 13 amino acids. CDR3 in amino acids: CATSRDSEGWNHF. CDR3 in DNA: TGTGCCACCAGCAGAGATAGTGAGGGCTGGAACCACTTT. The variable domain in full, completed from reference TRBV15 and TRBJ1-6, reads DAMVIQNPRYQVTQFGKPVTLSCSQTLNHNVMYWYQQKSSQAPKLLFHYYDKDFNNEADTPDNFQSRRPNTSFCFLDIRSPGLGDTAMYLCATSRDSEGWNHFGNGTRLTVT.

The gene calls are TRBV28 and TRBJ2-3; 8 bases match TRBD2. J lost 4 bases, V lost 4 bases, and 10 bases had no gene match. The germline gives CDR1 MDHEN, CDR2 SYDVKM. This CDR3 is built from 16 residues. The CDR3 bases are TGTGCCAGCAGTTCTCCGGGACTAGGGAGCTCAGATACGCAGTATTTT. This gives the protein CASSSPGLGSSDTQYF.

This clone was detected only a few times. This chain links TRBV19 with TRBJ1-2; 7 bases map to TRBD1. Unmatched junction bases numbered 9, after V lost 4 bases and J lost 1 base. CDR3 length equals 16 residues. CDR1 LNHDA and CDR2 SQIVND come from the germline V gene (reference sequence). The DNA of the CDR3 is TGTGCCAGTAGTAACCTCGGGACAGTGGTTAACTATGGCTACACCTTC. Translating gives CASSNLGTVVNYGYTF.

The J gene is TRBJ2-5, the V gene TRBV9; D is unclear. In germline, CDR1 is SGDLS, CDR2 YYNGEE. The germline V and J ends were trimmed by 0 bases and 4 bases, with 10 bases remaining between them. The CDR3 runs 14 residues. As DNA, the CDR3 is TGTGCCAGCAGCGTAGAAGGGTGGGGAGAGACCCAGTACTTC. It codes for CASSVEGWGETQYF.

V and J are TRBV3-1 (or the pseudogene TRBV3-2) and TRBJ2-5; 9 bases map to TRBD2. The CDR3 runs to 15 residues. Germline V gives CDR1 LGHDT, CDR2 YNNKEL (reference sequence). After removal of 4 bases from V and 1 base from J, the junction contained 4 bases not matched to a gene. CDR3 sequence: CASSPRRGGQETQYF. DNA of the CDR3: TGTGCCAGCAGCCCTCGGCGGGGGGGCCAAGAGACCCAGTACTTC.

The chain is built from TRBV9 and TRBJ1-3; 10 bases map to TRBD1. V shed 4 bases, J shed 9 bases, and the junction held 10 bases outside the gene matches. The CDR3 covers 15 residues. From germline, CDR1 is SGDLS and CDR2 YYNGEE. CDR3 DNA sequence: TGTGCCAGCAGCCGCGGGGACAGGGGAAGGGTCACCATATATTTT. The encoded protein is CASSRGDRGRVTIYF.

The CDR3 bases are TGTGCCAGCAGCAACCCTAGCGGGATATCAACAATCACAGATACGCAGTATTTT. It yields the protein CASSNPSGISTITDTQYF. This chain uses TRBV4-2 with TRBJ2-3, with TRBD2 identical over 9 bases. V lost 5 bases and J lost 2; bases outside the gene matches: 14. The CDR3 length is 18 residues. The germline V gene encodes CDR1 LGHNA and CDR2 YNFKEQ.

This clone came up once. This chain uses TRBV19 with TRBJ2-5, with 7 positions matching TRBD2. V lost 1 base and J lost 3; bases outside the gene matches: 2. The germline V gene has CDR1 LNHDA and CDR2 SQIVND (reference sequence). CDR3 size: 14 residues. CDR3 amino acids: CASSIGEGEETQYF. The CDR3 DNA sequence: TGTGCCAGTAGTATAGGGGAGGGTGAAGAGACCCAGTACTTC.